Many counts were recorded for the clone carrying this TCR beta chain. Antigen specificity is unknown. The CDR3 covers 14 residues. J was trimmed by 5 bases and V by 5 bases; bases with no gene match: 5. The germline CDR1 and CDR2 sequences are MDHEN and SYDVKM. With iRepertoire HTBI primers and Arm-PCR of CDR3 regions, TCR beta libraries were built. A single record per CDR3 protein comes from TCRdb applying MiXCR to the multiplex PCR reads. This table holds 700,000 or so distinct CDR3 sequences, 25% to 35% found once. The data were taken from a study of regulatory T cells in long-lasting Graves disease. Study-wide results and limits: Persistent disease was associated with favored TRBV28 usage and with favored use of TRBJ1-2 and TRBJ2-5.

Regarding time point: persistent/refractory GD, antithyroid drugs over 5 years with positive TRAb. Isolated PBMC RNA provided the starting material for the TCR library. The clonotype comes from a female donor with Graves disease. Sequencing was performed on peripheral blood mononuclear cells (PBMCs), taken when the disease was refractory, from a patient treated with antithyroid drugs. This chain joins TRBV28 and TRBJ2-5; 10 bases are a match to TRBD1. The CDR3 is CASSDRGRDETQYF. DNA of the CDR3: TGTGCCAGCAGTGACAGGGGGCGTGATGAGACCCAGTACTTC.